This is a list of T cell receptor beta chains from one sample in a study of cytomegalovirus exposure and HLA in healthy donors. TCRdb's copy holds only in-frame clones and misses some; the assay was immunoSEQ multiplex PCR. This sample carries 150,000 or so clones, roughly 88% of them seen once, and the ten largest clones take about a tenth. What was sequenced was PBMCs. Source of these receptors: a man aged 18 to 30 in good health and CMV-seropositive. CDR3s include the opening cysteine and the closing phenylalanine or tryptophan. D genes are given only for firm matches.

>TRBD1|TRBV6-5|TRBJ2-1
CASNLHRGLEQFF
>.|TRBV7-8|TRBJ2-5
CASSYPLALERSQETQYF
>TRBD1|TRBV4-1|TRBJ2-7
CASSQKTGAIGEQYF
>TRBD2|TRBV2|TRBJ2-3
CASRSSGTDTQYF
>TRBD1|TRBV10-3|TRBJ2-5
CAISQTGGETQYF
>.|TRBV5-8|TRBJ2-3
CASSLAAGTDTQYF
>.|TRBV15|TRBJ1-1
CATCTGLRDTEAFF
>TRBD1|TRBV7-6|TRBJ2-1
CASRPRLRDRSYNEQFF
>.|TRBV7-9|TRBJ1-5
CASSSGGMSQHF
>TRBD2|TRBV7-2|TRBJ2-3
CASLRPGLADTQYF